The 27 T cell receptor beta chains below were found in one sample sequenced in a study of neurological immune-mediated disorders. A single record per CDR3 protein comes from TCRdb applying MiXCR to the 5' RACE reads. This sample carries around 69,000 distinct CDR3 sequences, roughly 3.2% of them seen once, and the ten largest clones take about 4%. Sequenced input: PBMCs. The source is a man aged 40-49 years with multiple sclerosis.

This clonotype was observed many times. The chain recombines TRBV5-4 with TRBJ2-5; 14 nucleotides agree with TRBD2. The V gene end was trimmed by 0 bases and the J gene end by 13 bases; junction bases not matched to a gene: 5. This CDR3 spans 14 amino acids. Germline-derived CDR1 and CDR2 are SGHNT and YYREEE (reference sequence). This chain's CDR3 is CASSLETSGRAVYF. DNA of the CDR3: TGTGCCAGCAGCTTGGAGACTAGCGGGAGGGCCGTGTACTTC.

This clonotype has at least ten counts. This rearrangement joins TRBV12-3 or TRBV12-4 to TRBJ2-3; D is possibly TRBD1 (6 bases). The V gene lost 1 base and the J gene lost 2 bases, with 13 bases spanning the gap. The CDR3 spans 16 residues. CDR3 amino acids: CASSLGGTPTTDTQYF. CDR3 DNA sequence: TGTGCCAGCAGTTTAGGGGGGACACCAACCACAGATACGCAGTATTTT.

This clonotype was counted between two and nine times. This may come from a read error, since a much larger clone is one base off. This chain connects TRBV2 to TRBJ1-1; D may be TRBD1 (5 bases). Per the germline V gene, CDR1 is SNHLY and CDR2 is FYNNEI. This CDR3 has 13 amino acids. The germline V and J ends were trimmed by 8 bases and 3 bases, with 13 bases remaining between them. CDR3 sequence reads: CASGGKGYTEAFF. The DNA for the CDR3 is TGTGCCAGCGGGGGAAAGGGGTACACTGAAGCTTTCTTT.

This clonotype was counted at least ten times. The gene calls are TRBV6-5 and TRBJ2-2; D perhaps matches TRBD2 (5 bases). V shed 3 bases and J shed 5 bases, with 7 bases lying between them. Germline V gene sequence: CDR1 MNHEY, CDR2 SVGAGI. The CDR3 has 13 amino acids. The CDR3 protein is CASSYPGTGELFF. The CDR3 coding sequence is TGTGCCAGCAGTTATCCGGGAACCGGGGAGCTGTTTTTT.

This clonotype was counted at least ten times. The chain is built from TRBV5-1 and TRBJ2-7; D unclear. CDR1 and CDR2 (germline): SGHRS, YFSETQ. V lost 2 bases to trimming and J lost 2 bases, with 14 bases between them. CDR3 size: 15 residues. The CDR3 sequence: CASSLRARTPYEQYF. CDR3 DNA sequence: TGCGCCAGCAGCTTACGGGCTAGGACCCCCTACGAGCAGTACTTC.

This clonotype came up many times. Here the CDR3 reads CASSPAASYEQYF. CDR3 DNA sequence: TGTGCCAGCAGCCCCGCTGCCAGCTACGAGCAGTACTTC. The chain couples TRBV7-9 to TRBJ2-7; D is unclear. This CDR3 region has 13 residues. Germline V gene data show CDR1 as SEHNR and CDR2 as FQNEAQ (reference sequence). V was shortened by 5 bases and J by 3 bases, with 11 bases between the two germline ends. The entire variable domain, with the rest obtained from reference TRBV7-9 and TRBJ2-7, is as follows: DTGVSQNPRHKITKRGQNVTFRCDPISEHNRLYWYRQTLGQGPEFLTYFQNEAQLEKSRLLSDRFSAERPKGSFSTLEIQRTEQGDSAMYLCASSPAASYEQYFGPGTRLTVT.

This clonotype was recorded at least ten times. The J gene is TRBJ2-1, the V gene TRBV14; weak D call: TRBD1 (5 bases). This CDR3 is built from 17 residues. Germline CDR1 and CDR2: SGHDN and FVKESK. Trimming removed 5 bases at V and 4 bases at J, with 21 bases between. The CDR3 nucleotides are TGTGCCAGCAGCTACTGGGGCGGAAGGGGTCGGTACAATGAGCAGTTCTTC. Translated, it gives CASSYWGGRGRYNEQFF.

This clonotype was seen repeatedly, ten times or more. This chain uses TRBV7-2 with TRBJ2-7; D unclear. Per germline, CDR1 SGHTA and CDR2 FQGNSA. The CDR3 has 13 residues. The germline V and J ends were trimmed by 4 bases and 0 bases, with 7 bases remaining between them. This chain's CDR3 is CASSYQSSYEQYF. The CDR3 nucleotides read TGTGCCAGCAGCTACCAAAGCTCCTACGAGCAGTACTTC.

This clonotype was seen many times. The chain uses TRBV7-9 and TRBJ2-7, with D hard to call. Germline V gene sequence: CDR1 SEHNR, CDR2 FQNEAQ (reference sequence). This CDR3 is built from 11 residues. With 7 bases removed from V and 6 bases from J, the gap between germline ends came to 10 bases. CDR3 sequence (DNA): TGTGCCAGCACAAAAGGGTCCGAGCAGTACTTC. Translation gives CASTKGSEQYF.

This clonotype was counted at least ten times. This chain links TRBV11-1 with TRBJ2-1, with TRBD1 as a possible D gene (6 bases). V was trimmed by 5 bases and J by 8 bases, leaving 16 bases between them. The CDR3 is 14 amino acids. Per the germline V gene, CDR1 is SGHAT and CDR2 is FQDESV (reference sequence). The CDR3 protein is CASSAGTLLHEQFF. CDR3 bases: TGTGCCAGCAGCGCCGGGACACTGCTCCATGAGCAGTTCTTC. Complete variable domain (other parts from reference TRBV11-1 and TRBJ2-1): EAEVAQSPRYKITEKSQAVAFWCDPISGHATLYWYRQILGQGPELLVQFQDESVVDDSQLPKDRFSAERLKGVDSTLKIQPAELGDSAMYLCASSAGTLLHEQFFGPGTRLTVL.

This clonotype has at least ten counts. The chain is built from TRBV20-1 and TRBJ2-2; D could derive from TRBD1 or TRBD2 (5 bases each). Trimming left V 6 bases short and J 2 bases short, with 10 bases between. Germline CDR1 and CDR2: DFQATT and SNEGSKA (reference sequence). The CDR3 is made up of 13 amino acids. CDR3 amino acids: CSAPGPNTGELFF. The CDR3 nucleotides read TGCAGTGCCCCGGGACCCAACACCGGGGAGCTGTTTTTT.

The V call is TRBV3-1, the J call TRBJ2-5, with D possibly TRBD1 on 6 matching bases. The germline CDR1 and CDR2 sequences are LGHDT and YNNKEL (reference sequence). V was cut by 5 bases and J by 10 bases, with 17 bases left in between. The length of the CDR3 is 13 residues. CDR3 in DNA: TGTGCCAGCAGCTACTACCAGGGACAACACCAGTACTTC. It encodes CASSYYQGQHQYF.

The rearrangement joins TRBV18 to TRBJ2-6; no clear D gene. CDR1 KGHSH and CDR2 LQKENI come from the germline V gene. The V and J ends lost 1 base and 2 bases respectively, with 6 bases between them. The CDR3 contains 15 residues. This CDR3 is CASSPRRAGANVLTF. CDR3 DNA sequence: TGTGCCAGCTCACCACGCCGGGCTGGGGCCAACGTCCTGACTTTC.

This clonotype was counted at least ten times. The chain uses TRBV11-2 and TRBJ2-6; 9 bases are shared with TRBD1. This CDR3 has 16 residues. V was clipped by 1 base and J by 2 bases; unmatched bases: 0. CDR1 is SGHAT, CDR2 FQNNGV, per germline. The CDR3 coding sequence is TGTGCCAGCAGCTTAGGACAGGGGGCTGGGGCCAACGTCCTGACTTTC. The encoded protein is CASSLGQGAGANVLTF.

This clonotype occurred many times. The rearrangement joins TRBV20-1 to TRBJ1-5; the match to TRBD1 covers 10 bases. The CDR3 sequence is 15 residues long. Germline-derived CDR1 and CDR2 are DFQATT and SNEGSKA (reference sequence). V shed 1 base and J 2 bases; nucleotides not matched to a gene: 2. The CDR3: CSARGTGGGNQPQHF. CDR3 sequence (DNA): TGCAGTGCTAGAGGGACAGGGGGGGGCAATCAGCCCCAGCATTTT.

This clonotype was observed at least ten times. Written as DNA, the CDR3 is TGTGCCAGCAGACCCGACAGCTATAAGATTTCCTACGAGCAGTACTTC. Protein product: CASRPDSYKISYEQYF. The V gene is TRBV6-5, the J gene TRBJ2-7; tentative D call: TRBD1 (5 bases). Trimming took off 6 bases at V and 1 base at J, with 19 bases between the two ends. The CDR3 loop spans 16 amino acids. From germline, CDR1 is MNHEY and CDR2 SVGAGI.

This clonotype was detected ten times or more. The CDR3 sequence is CSVLGQDTYGYTF. CDR3 sequence (DNA): TGCAGCGTCCTAGGACAGGACACCTATGGCTACACCTTC. This sequence joins TRBV29-1 and TRBJ1-2; the match to TRBD1 covers 7 bases. J gave up 4 bases and V 6 bases, and 8 bases lay outside the gene matches. Per germline, CDR1 SQVTM and CDR2 ANQGSEA. This CDR3 has 13 amino acids.

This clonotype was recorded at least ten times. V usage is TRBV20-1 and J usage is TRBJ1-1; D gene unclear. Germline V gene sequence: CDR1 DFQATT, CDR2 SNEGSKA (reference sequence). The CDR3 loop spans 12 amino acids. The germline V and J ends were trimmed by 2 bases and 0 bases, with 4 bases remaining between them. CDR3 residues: CSARTVNTEAFF. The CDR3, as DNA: TGCAGTGCTAGAACGGTGAACACTGAAGCTTTCTTT.

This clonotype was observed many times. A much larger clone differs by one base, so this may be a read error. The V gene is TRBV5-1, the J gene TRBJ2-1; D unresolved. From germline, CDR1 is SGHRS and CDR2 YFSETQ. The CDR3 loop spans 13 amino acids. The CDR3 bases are TGCACCAGCAACCTGGGGACCTACAATGAGCAGTTCTTC. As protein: CTSNLGTYNEQFF. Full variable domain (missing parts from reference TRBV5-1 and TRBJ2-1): KAGVTQTPRYLIKTRGQQVTLSCSPISGHRSVSWYQQTPGQGLQFLFEYFSETQRNKGNFPGRFSGRQFSNSRSEMNVSTLELGDSALYLCTSNLGTYNEQFFGPGTRLTVL.

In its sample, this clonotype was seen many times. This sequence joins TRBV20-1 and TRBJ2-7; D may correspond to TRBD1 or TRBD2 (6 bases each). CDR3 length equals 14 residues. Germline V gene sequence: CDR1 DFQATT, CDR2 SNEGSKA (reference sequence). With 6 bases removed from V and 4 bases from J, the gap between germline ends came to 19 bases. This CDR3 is CSASGGDTRYEQYF. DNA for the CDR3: TGCAGTGCGAGTGGAGGGGACACACGTTACGAGCAGTACTTC.

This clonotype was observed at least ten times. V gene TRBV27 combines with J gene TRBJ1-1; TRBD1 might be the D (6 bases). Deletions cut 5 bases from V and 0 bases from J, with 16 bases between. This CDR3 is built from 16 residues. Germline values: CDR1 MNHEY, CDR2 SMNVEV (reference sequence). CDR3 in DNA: TGTGCCAGCAGTCCATATCTGGGGGACATGAACACTGAAGCTTTCTTT. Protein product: CASSPYLGDMNTEAFF.

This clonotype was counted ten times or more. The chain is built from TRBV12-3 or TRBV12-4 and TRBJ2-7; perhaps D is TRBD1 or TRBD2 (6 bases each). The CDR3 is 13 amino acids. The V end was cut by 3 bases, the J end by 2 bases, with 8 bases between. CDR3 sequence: CASSFGGPYEQYF. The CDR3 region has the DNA TGTGCCAGCAGTTTCGGGGGCCCCTACGAGCAGTACTTC.

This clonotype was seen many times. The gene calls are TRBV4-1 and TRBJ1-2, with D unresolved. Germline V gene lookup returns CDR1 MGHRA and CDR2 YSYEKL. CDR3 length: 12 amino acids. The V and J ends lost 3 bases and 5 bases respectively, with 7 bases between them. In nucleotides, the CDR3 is TGCGCCAGCAGCCATCCGGGTTATGGCTACACCTTC. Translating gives CASSHPGYGYTF.

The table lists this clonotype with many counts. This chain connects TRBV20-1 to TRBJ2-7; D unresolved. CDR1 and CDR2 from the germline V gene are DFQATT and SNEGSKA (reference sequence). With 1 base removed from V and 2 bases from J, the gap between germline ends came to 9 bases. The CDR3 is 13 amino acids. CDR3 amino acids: CSARGSLAYEQYF. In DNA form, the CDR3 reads TGCAGTGCTAGAGGAAGTTTGGCCTACGAGCAGTACTTC.

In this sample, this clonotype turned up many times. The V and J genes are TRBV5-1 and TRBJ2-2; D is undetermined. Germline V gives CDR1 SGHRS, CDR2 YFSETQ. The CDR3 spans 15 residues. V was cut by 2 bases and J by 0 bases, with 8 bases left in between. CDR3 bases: TGCGCCAGCAGCTTTGGTCCTTCGAACACCGGGGAGCTGTTTTTT. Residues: CASSFGPSNTGELFF.

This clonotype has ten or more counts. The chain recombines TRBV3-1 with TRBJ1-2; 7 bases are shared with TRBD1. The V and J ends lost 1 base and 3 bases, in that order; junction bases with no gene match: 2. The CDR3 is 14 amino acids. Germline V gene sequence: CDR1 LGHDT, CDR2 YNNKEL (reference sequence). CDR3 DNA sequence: TGTGCCAGCAGCCAAGCAGGGGGGGACTATGGCTACACCTTC. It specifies CASSQAGGDYGYTF.

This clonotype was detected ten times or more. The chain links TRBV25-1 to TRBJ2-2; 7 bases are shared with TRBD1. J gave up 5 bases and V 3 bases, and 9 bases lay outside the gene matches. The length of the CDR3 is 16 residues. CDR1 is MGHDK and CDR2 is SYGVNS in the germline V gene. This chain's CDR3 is CASSDRQGRGTGELFF. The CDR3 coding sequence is TGTGCCAGCAGTGATAGACAGGGAAGGGGGACCGGGGAGCTGTTTTTT.